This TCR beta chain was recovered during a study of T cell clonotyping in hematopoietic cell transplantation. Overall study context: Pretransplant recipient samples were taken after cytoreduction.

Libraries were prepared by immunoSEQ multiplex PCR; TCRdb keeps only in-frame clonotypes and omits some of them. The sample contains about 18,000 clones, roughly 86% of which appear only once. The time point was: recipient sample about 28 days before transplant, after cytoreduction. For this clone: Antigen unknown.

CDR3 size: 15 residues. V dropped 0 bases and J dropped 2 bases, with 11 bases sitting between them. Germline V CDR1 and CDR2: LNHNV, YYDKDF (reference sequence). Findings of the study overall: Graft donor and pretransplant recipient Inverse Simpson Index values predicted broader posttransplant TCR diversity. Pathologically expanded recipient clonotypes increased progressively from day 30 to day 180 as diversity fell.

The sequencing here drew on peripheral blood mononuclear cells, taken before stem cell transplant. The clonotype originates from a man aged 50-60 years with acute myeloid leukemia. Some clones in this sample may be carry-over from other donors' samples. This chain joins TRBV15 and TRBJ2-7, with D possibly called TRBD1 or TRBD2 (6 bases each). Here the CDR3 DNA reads TGTGCCACCAGCAGAGATAACAGGGAGGCCTACGAGCAGTACTTC. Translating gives CATSRDNREAYEQYF.